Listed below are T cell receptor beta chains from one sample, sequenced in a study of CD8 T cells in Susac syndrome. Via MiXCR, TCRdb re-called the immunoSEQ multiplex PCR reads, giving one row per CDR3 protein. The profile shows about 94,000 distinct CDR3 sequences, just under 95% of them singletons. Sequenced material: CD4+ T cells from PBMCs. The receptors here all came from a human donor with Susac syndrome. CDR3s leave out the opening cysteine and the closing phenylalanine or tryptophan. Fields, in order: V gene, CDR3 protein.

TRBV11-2	ASSLGVQFNEQF
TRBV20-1	SARYLGQGNQPQH
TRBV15	ATSTLPGERNTEAF
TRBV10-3	AISESSSVNEQF
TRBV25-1	ASSEAGTERTQY
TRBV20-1	SAKDPSTDTQY
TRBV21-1	ASSIEQALEAF
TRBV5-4	ASNPEGPGKRAEAF
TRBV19	ASRGQSGNTIY
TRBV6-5	ASSQRGLAVYEQY
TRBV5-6	ASSVAGGRETQY
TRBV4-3	ASSQDAGEAYGYT
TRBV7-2	ASTSQSMNTEAF
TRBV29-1	SVSPSGDTQY
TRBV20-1	SARGLAGGLYQETQY
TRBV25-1	ASRDGGRNEQY
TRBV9	ASSVAVATGELF
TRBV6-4	ASSSGVYNEQF
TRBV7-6	ASSFGTGLTDTQY
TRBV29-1	SVSGTTSNYGYT
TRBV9	ASSVGTGIIDEQF
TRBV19	ASSRGAGETQY
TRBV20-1	SARERGTANYGYT
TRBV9	ASSAPPGQGGETQY
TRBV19	ASSITGNEQF
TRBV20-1	SAWDRNEKLF
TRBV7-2	ASSLNGGASTDTQY
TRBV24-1	ATSESRTNYGYT
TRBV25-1	ASSESDGYNEKLF
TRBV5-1	ASSLEAGGSTDTQY
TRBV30	AWATAGANVLT
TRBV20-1	SVKAGEGTDTQY
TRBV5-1	ASSPGTGGAMSGYT
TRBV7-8	ASSTGLVYEQY
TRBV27	ASSPRDLNYEQY
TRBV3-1	ASSHLTWNEQF
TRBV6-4	ASRREAGGRYTQY
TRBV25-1	ASSAAGYEQY
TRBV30	AWNGFSRGDTQY
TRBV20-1	SARDPGIEQY
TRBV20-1	SAINPGANVLT
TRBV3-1	ASSSTVPYEQY
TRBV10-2	ASRGAGEQF
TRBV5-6	ASSFSGASTDTQY
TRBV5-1	ASSLKTGGLYEQY
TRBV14	ASRFWTGYRSPLH
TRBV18	ASSPRSSYNEQF
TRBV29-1	SVEIVRGKGETQY
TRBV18	ASSPGTGRVNTEAF
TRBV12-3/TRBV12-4	ASNLQGRGDTQY
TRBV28	ASRGGSEQY